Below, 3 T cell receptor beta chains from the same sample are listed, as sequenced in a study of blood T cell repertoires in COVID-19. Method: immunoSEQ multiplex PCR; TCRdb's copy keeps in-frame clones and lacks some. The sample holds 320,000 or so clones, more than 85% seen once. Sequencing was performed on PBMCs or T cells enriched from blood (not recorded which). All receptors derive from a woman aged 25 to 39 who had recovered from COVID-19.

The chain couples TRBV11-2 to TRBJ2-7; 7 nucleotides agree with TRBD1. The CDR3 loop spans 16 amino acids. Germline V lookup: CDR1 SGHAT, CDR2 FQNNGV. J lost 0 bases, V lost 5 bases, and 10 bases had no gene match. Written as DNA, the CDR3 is TGTGCCAGCAGCCAAAAAACCGGGACAGTCTCCTACGAGCAGTACTTC. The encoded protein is CASSQKTGTVSYEQYF.

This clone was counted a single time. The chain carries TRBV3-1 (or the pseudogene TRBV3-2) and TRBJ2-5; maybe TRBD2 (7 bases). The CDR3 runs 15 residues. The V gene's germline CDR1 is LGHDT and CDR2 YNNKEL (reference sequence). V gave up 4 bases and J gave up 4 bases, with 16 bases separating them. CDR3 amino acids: CASSPTPGGRETQYF. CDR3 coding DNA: TGTGCCAGCAGCCCCACACCGGGGGGCCGAGAGACCCAGTACTTC.

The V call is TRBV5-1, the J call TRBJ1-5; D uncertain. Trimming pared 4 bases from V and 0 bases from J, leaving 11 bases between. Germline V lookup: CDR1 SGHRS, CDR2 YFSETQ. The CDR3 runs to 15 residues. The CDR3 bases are TGCGCCAGCAGCCTCCTCGGGGATAGCAATCAGCCCCAGCATTTT. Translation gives CASSLLGDSNQPQHF.